These T cell receptor beta chains were read from a single sample in a study of T cells after yellow fever vaccination. MiXCR, applied by TCRdb to the 5' RACE reads, yields one record per CDR3 protein. There are some 200,000 distinct CDR3 sequences in the sample; roughly 3.3% occur only once, and roughly 3% lies in the top ten. Sequencing used CD4+ T cells sorted from PBMCs, obtained 10 days after the yellow fever booster vaccination. These receptors were taken from a man younger than 30 who received the YFV17D yellow fever vaccine. Both conserved end residues are part of each CDR3. A D gene is named only where the DNA matches it firmly. Size is omitted from some rows. Given values are once, few, many or a class for expanded clones.

clone_size d_call j_call v_call cdr3_nt cdr3_aa
many TRBD1 TRBJ1-1 TRBV28 TGTGCCAGCAGTTCTGGACAGGGGCACACTGAAGCTTTCTTT CASSSGQGHTEAFF
NA NA TRBJ1-2 TRBV11-2 TGTGCCAGCAGCTCACAGGTAGATGGTGGCTACACCTTC CASSSQVDGGYTF
many NA TRBJ2-5 TRBV27 TGTGCCAGCAGTTTTAAGGCAGGGGTAAAAGAGACCCAGTACTTC CASSFKAGVKETQYF
many NA TRBJ2-2 TRBV6-2/TRBV6-3 TGTGCCAGCAGCAACAGGGAGAACACCGGGGAGCTGTTTTTT CASSNRENTGELFF
NA NA TRBJ1-6 TRBV7-9 TGTGCCAGCAGACCAATCGGGAGAGGCCCCCTCCACTTT CASRPIGRGPLHF
many NA TRBJ1-3 TRBV4-1 TGCGCCAGCAGCCGTGGGGTGGCGCGAAACTCTGGAAACACCATATATTTT CASSRGVARNSGNTIYF
few TRBD2 TRBJ2-7 TRBV20-1 TGCAGTGCCAGAAGACTAGCGGGGGGGCCGGAATGGTCCTACGAGCAGTACTTC CSARRLAGGPEWSYEQYF
many NA TRBJ1-5 TRBV12-3/TRBV12-4 TGTGCCAGCAGTGTAGGGGATAGCAATCAGCCCCAGCATTTT CASSVGDSNQPQHF
few TRBD2 TRBJ2-3 TRBV10-3 TGTGCCATCGCAGGGACTAGCGGGGCCACAGATACGCAGTATTTT CAIAGTSGATDTQYF
few TRBD1 TRBJ1-1 TRBV20-1 TGCAGTGCTCTTACAGGGGGCGCTGACACTGAAGCTTTCTTT CSALTGGADTEAFF
NA NA TRBJ2-2 TRBV6-6 TGTGCCAGCAGCATGGCCGGGGAGCTGTTTTTT CASSMAGELFF
NA NA TRBJ2-2 TRBV11-2 TGTGCCAGCAGCTTATATCCGCTCGGGGGGCTGAACACCGGGGAGCTGTTTTTT CASSLYPLGGLNTGELFF
few TRBD2 TRBJ2-1 TRBV5-1 TGCGCCAGCAGCGGGGAGGGGTTAACCTACAATGAGCAGTTCTTC CASSGEGLTYNEQFF
few NA TRBJ1-4 TRBV7-8 TGTGCCAGCAAAAGAAGCCGGACTAATGAAAAACTGTTTTTT CASKRSRTNEKLFF
many TRBD2 TRBJ2-7 TRBV7-2 TGTGCCAGCAGCCCCTTGCGGGGGTCCTTCTACGAGCAGTACTTC CASSPLRGSFYEQYF
many TRBD1 TRBJ1-4 TRBV4-3 TGCGCCAGCAGCACCCGGGACAGTATGTTTTTT CASSTRDSMFF
many TRBD2 TRBJ2-3 TRBV7-6 TGTGCCAGCGCACCTGGGGGGGTCAGGCTCCCCACAAATACGCAGTATTTT CASAPGGVRLPTNTQYF
NA NA TRBJ1-6 TRBV7-2 TGTGCCAGCAGCATTACAAAGGCGGATTCACCCCTCCACTTT CASSITKADSPLHF
many TRBD1 TRBJ1-5 TRBV12-3/TRBV12-4 TGTGCCAGCAGTCCAGACGGGACAGGGAATCAGCCCCAGCATTTT CASSPDGTGNQPQHF
many NA TRBJ2-5 TRBV7-2 TGTGCCAGCAGCTTAACGGGTTTCGGGGGTCGAGAGACCCAGTACTTC CASSLTGFGGRETQYF
many TRBD2 TRBJ2-3 TRBV28 TGTGCCACTTATAGCGGGGCGACCACAGATACGCAGTATTTT CATYSGATTDTQYF
many TRBD2 TRBJ2-1 TRBV30 TGTGCCTGGAGTGTACTAGCGGGGGGGCACCAGTTCTTC CAWSVLAGGHQFF
NA TRBD1 TRBJ2-3 TRBV10-3 TGTGCCATCCGCAACTTAACAGGGGGAGATACGCAGTATTTT CAIRNLTGGDTQYF
many TRBD2 TRBJ2-2 TRBV5-1 TGCGCCAGCAGCTCCCGACTAGCGGGGGGTGCCAGCGGGGAGCTGTTTTTT CASSSRLAGGASGELFF
many TRBD2 TRBJ2-3 TRBV7-2 TGTGCCAGCAGCTCTAGCGGGAAAACACGGTGGGCAGATACGCAGTATTTT CASSSSGKTRWADTQYF
NA NA TRBJ1-2 TRBV6-2/TRBV6-3 TGTGCCAGCAGTCTTGACCCTTATGGCTACACCTTC CASSLDPYGYTF
few NA TRBJ2-5 TRBV5-8 TGTGCCAGCAGCTTGCATGCGGGGACCCAGTACTTC CASSLHAGTQYF
many NA TRBJ1-5 TRBV29-1 TGCAGCGTTAAGGACAGTATCAATCAGCCCCAGCATTTT CSVKDSINQPQHF
many TRBD1 TRBJ1-4 TRBV5-1 TGCGCCAGCAGCTTTGCAGGGGGTAATGAAAAACTGTTTTTT CASSFAGGNEKLFF
many TRBD1 TRBJ2-1 TRBV7-9 TGTGCCAGCAGCTTATTGACAGGGTTTTTCAATGAGCAGTTCTTC CASSLLTGFFNEQFF
many TRBD1 TRBJ1-6 TRBV19 TGTGCCAGCCGACCGGGACAGGCGAATTCACCCCTCCACTTT CASRPGQANSPLHF
many NA TRBJ2-3 TRBV12-3/TRBV12-4 TGTGCCAGCAGTTTGGGGTTGAACAGGGAGACAGATACGCAGTATTTT CASSLGLNRETDTQYF
few TRBD2 TRBJ2-3 TRBV4-2 TGTGCCAGCAGCCCACTAGCGGCAAATTCTGCGCAGTATTTT CASSPLAANSAQYF
many NA TRBJ2-2 TRBV7-2 TGTGCCAGCAGCTTACGGACTACGAACACCGGGGAGCTGTTTTTT CASSLRTTNTGELFF
NA NA TRBJ2-1 TRBV7-2 TGTGCCAGCAGCCTTGAGGGGGGGGGCGCCTACAATGAGCAGTTCTTC CASSLEGGGAYNEQFF
NA TRBD2 TRBJ2-5 TRBV7-8 TGTGCCAGCAGCCCTGTATGGGGGGAGGGAGAGACCCAGTACTTC CASSPVWGEGETQYF
NA NA TRBJ2-5 TRBV18 TGTGCCAGCTCACCTTACTCGGGAGAGACCCAGTACTTC CASSPYSGETQYF
many NA TRBJ2-1 TRBV6-6 TGTGCCAGCAGTCCTAACAATGAGCAGTTCTTC CASSPNNEQFF
many TRBD1 TRBJ2-2 TRBV15 TGTGCCATCGGACAGGGGGAATTCGCCGGGGAGCTGTTTTTT CAIGQGEFAGELFF
NA NA TRBJ2-5 TRBV28 TGTGCCAGCGGGGGATGGACAGACCAAGAGACCCAGTACTTC CASGGWTDQETQYF
many NA TRBJ1-1 TRBV27 TGTGCCAGCATGGTGGTCGGAAGTGAAGCTTTCTTT CASMVVGSEAFF
NA NA TRBJ2-7 TRBV15 TGTGCCACCAGCAAAGACCGGACAGACTACGAGCAGTACTTC CATSKDRTDYEQYF
NA TRBD2 TRBJ2-5 TRBV4-1 TGCGCCAGCAGCCAAGAGTCCCGTGGACTAGCGGGGGGCGGAGAGACCCAGTACTTC CASSQESRGLAGGGETQYF
NA NA TRBJ2-5 TRBV15 TGTGCCACCAGCAGAGCTACCCTGAAGGAGACCCAGTACTTC CATSRATLKETQYF
many NA TRBJ1-3 TRBV5-1 TGCGCCAGCAGCTTGGGAGGCTTTGGAAACACCATATATTTT CASSLGGFGNTIYF
few NA TRBJ2-4 TRBV12-3/TRBV12-4 TGTGCCAGCAGTTTGAGCAACATTCAGTACTTC CASSLSNIQYF
NA NA TRBJ2-6 TRBV5-1 TGCGCCAGCGCTCCCCGAGGAGGCTCTGGGGCCAACGTCCTGACTTTC CASAPRGGSGANVLTF
many NA TRBJ1-1 TRBV6-5 TGTGCCAGCAGTTCCCCGGGGGTGAAGACTGAAGCTTTCTTT CASSSPGVKTEAFF
NA NA TRBJ1-1 TRBV7-9 TGTGCCAGCATCCTACATGGGGCGGATGAAGCTTTCTTT CASILHGADEAFF
many NA TRBJ2-4 TRBV2 TGTGCCAGCAGTGACGACATCAACCAGGGCATTCAGTACTTC CASSDDINQGIQYF
many NA TRBJ1-2 TRBV6-5 TGTGCCAGCAAGGGAGACAGGAGCTATGGCTACACCTTC CASKGDRSYGYTF
few NA TRBJ1-5 TRBV20-1 TGCAGTGCTAGAATACAGGGCAATCAGCCCCAGCATTTT CSARIQGNQPQHF
many NA TRBJ2-3 TRBV19 TGTGCCAGTAGTAGGGTAACCACAGATACGCAGTATTTT CASSRVTTDTQYF
many NA TRBJ2-6 TRBV28 TGTGCCACGACCCTTACGGCGTCTGGGGCCAACGTCCTGACTTTC CATTLTASGANVLTF
NA NA TRBJ1-1 TRBV10-3 TGTGCCATCAGTGAGTCTGGCGGGCGCGGGGCAGACACTGAAGCTTTCTTT CAISESGGRGADTEAFF
few NA TRBJ1-1 TRBV5-1 TGCGCCAGCAGCTTGGCGGCAAGCACTGAAGCTTTCTTT CASSLAASTEAFF
few NA TRBJ1-2 TRBV6-1 TGTGCCAGCAGTGAAGGGGGGCCAGGGGTATACTCGGTCCGTGGCTACACCTTC CASSEGGPGVYSVRGYTF
NA NA TRBJ2-5 TRBV4-1 TGCGCCAGCAGCCACCCCCTAGGTGCCCAGTACTTC CASSHPLGAQYF
many NA TRBJ2-5 TRBV5-1 TGCGCCAGCAGCGGGGGGCAAGAGACCCAGTACTTC CASSGGQETQYF